The rows below give T cell receptor beta chains drawn from one sample of a study of early T cells in non-severe SARS-CoV-2 infection. TCRdb reanalysed the 5' RACE reads using MiXCR and keeps one entry per CDR3 protein. The sample lists 60,000 or so distinct CDR3 sequences; over 9.5% were seen once. Input material: whole blood. The receptors here all came from an adult who was a healthcare worker with PCR-confirmed SARS-CoV-2 infection or an uninfected control (not recorded which). CDR3s include the opening cysteine and the closing phenylalanine or tryptophan. D genes are given only for firm matches. Expanded clones are given a class, and other clones once, few, many or no size at all.

clone size	D gene	V gene	J gene	CDR3 DNA	CDR3 protein
many	NA	TRBV20-1	TRBJ2-7	TGCAGTGCTGACCAGGGGTCCTACGAGCAGTACTTC	CSADQGSYEQYF
many	TRBD2	TRBV7-2	TRBJ2-1	TGTGCCAGCAGTTCGGGACTAGCGGGGGGCGGAAATGAGCAGTTCTTC	CASSSGLAGGGNEQFF
NA	NA	TRBV9	TRBJ1-2	TGTGCCAGCAGCGTCTACAGGGACTACACCTTC	CASSVYRDYTF
many	NA	TRBV2	TRBJ2-5	TGTGCCGTGTCGGTGGAGTACCAAGAGACCCAGTACTTC	CAVSVEYQETQYF
many	TRBD2	TRBV5-5	TRBJ2-5	TGTGCCAGCAGCTTCCTAGCGGGGGGGGCTCAAGAGACCCAGTACTTC	CASSFLAGGAQETQYF
many	NA	TRBV28	TRBJ2-7	TGTGCCAGCAGTTCCGTAGGGGGTCCCCCCTACGAGCAGTACTTC	CASSSVGGPPYEQYF
NA	NA	TRBV29-1	TRBJ2-7	TGCAGCGTTCGCCCTGGACTAAGCACCTACGAGCAGTACTTC	CSVRPGLSTYEQYF
many	NA	TRBV20-1	TRBJ1-3	TGCAGTGTCAAATCCCACTCTGAAAACACCATATATTTT	CSVKSHSENTIYF
few	NA	TRBV28	TRBJ2-7	TGTGCCCACCGAGGGGCCGGAACCTACGAGCAGTACTTC	CAHRGAGTYEQYF
many	NA	TRBV30	TRBJ2-1	TGTGCCTCGATGGTGGCCTCATCCTACAATGAGCAGTTCTTC	CASMVASSYNEQFF
many	TRBD2	TRBV10-3	TRBJ2-3	TGTGCCATCAGTACTGGGACTAGCGGGGTCACAGATACGCAGTATTTT	CAISTGTSGVTDTQYF
few	NA	TRBV25-1	TRBJ2-1	TGTGCCAGCAGGAGGACACTGAAACGAACCTACAATGAGCAGTTCTTC	CASRRTLKRTYNEQFF
few	TRBD2	TRBV12-3/TRBV12-4	TRBJ2-1	TGTGCCAGTTGGGCAGGAACTAGCGGGACTCACAATGAGCAGTTCTTC	CASWAGTSGTHNEQFF
few	NA	TRBV15	TRBJ2-2	TGTGCCACCAGCAGAGATCTCGGCAGTCTGGCCGGGGAGCTGTTTTTT	CATSRDLGSLAGELFF
NA	TRBD2	TRBV3-1	TRBJ2-2	TGTGCCAGCAGGGATAGCGGGCCGAACACCGGGGAGCTGTTTTTT	CASRDSGPNTGELFF
many	NA	TRBV7-9	TRBJ1-1	TGTGCCAGCAGCCGCGCTGAAGCTTTCTTT	CASSRAEAFF
many	TRBD1	TRBV3-1	TRBJ2-1	TGTGCCAGCAGCCAAGAAGGGGGTGGACAGGGTAAGCAGTTCTTC	CASSQEGGGQGKQFF
few	NA	TRBV28	TRBJ2-7	TGTGCCAGCAGTTTCGGGTTGGGAAGGGGGTCCTCCTACGAGCAGTACTTC	CASSFGLGRGSSYEQYF
many	NA	TRBV20-1	TRBJ2-7	TGCAGTGCTAGGACCGGGTCGGTCGGGGACGAGCAGTACTTC	CSARTGSVGDEQYF
few	NA	TRBV12-3/TRBV12-4	TRBJ2-2	TGTGCCAGTATGGGAGTGAACACCGGGGAGCTGTTTTTT	CASMGVNTGELFF
NA	TRBD2	TRBV7-3	TRBJ2-1	TGTGCCAGCAGCTTAACTTCAGCGGGAGAGTCCTACAATGAGCAGTTCTTC	CASSLTSAGESYNEQFF
few	NA	TRBV9	TRBJ1-1	TGTGCCAGCAGCGTAGCTATGCGGGGGTCCACTGAAGCTTTCTTT	CASSVAMRGSTEAFF
NA	NA	TRBV28	TRBJ2-7	TGTGCCAGCAGTTTAAGAGGGGCCACCTACGAGCAGTACTTC	CASSLRGATYEQYF
many	TRBD2	TRBV7-9	TRBJ2-7	TGTGCCAGCAGCTCAGGGACTAGCGGATACGAGCAGTACTTC	CASSSGTSGYEQYF
NA	NA	TRBV7-9	TRBJ2-7	TGTGCCAGCAGCTTACCCTCGGCGGCCCCGGGGAACGAGCAGTACTTC	CASSLPSAAPGNEQYF
many	NA	TRBV20-1	TRBJ1-3	TGCAGTGCCGTTAAAACAGGGAGAAACACCATATATTTT	CSAVKTGRNTIYF
many	TRBD1	TRBV5-1	TRBJ1-1	TGCGCCAGCAGCTGGGCACCGGGACAGGGGGCAGTTAAGAAAGCTTTCTTT	CASSWAPGQGAVKKAFF
NA	NA	TRBV3-1	TRBJ2-1	TGTGCCAGCAGCCCCGCCTATGGCGTTGAGCAGTTCTTC	CASSPAYGVEQFF
many	NA	TRBV20-1	TRBJ2-1	TGCAGTGCTAGAGGTGGGGCCTTCAATTACAATGAGCAGTTCTTC	CSARGGAFNYNEQFF
many	NA	TRBV7-2	TRBJ2-3	TGTGCCAGCAGCGTCAGTTCGAGCACAGATACGCAGTATTTT	CASSVSSSTDTQYF
NA	NA	TRBV3-1	TRBJ1-1	TGTGCCAGCAGCCCCCGCTCGAACACTGAAGCTTTCTTT	CASSPRSNTEAFF
NA	TRBD2	TRBV18	TRBJ2-7	TGTGCCAGCTCACCGGGAGCGGGAGTACCCTACGAGCAGTACTTC	CASSPGAGVPYEQYF
many	NA	TRBV28	TRBJ2-3	TGTGCCAGCAGTTCCTCGACTAGCACAGATACGCAGTATTTT	CASSSSTSTDTQYF
NA	TRBD1	TRBV28	TRBJ2-7	TGTGCCAGCAGATTACAGGGGGCGAGGAACGAGCAGTACTTC	CASRLQGARNEQYF
many	NA	TRBV19	TRBJ1-2	TGTGCCAGTGGCGGGAGGGAAGAGAGTGGCTACACCTTC	CASGGREESGYTF
NA	NA	TRBV5-5	TRBJ1-1	TGTGCCAGCAGCCAGAGTGTCCCTGAAGCTTTCTTT	CASSQSVPEAFF